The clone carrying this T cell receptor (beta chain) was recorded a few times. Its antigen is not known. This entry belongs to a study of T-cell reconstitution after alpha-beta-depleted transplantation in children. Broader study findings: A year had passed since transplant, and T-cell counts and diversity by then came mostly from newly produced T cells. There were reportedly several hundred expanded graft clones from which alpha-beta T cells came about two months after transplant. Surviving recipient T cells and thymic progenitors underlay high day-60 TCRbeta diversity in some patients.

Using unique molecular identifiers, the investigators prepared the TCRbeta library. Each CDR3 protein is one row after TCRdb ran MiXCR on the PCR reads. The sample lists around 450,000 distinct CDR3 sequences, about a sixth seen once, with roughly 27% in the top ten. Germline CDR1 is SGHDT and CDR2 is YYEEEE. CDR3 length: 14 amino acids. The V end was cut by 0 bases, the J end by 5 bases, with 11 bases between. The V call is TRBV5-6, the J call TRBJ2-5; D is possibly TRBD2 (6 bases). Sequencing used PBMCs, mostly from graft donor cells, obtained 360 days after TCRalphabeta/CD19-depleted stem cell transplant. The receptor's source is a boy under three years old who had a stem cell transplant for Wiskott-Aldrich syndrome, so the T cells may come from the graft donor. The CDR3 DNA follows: TGTGCCAGCAGCTTGGGTCCAGGAGGGGAGACCCAGTACTTC. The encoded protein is CASSLGPGGETQYF.